This TCR beta chain was sequenced for a study of Ad26.COV2.S vaccination and SARS-CoV-2 variants. CDR3 length equals 14 residues. Trimming took off 7 bases at V and 1 base at J, with 13 bases between the two ends. Per germline, CDR1 SGHVS and CDR2 FQNEAQ. This sample's treatment: 19 received Ad26.COV2.S at low or high dose, single or two shots; roughly five received placebo; per-sample allocation not given. Vaccine and placebo recipients were sampled on day 63 after the first injection. This adult donor, from Boston, was 18-55 years old. Assay: immunoSEQ multiplex PCR; the TCRdb copy retains only in-frame clones and omits some. The repertoire holds 330,000 or so clones, with almost 90% as singletons. As concerns this clone: The antigen remains unidentified.

Study results and limitations: Ad26.COV2.S recipients had broader spike-specific TCRs (P = 0.0014).

The material sequenced was peripheral blood, taken in a trial of Ad26.COV2.S vaccine versus placebo. The chain employs TRBV7-8 and TRBJ1-1; D is undetermined. The source is a person between 18 and 60 years old who received the Ad26.COV2.S COVID-19 vaccine or a placebo. The CDR3 region is CASIPFSGNTEAFF. DNA for the CDR3: TGTGCCAGCATCCCCTTCTCGGGGAACACTGAAGCTTTCTTT.